This T cell receptor beta chain emerged from a study of blood T cell repertoires in COVID-19. Study background: Material from acute and convalescent COVID-19 was sourced from the United States, Italy and Spain. Sample material is recorded as cDNA or gDNA derived from T cells, B-cell-depleted T cells, or PBMCs.

Seattle patient enrollment occurred during active infection, with longitudinal follow-up thereafter. Methods used by the authors: Amplification of reference gene primers provided the estimated nucleated cell counts. The data were produced by immunoSEQ multiplex PCR, yet TCRdb's version contains in-frame clones alone and is incomplete. The DNA was the basis for D and trimming; V, J and clone size are from that table. The sample carries approximately 350,000 clones, about 90% recorded once. This CDR3 is 15 amino acids long. Germline CDR1 reads MDHEN; CDR2 reads SYDVKM. The ends lost 6 bases at V and 3 bases at J; junction bases unmatched: 8.

Material for sequencing was peripheral blood. The chain joins TRBV28 to TRBJ2-7; 10 nucleotides align to TRBD1. This receptor was obtained from a woman under 40 with COVID-19, enrolled during active disease. CDR3 coding DNA: TGTGCCAGCAGCGTCGGGACAGGGGCTTACTACGAGCAGTACTTC. It specifies CASSVGTGAYYEQYF.